This T cell receptor beta chain was documented in a study of shared clonotypes between healthy human individuals. Cells designated naive CD8 were CD45RO-negative and were positively selected for CCR7, with terminally differentiated effector memory CD45RA+ cells excluded. This CDR3 has 13 amino acids. CDR1 is MGHRA, CDR2 YSYEKL, per germline. V was shortened by 0 bases and J by 11 bases, with 12 bases between the two germline ends. Libraries were prepared by immunoSEQ multiplex PCR; TCRdb keeps only in-frame clonotypes and omits some of them. The sample yields roughly 1,800,000 clones, approximately 94% seen once.

The J gene is TRBJ2-3, the V gene TRBV4-1; D remains unclear. Sequenced: naive CD8+ T cells sorted from blood. The TCR was taken from a man younger than 30 in good health. CDR3: CASSQELLWGQYF. The CDR3 DNA follows: TGCGCCAGCAGCCAAGAACTCCTGTGGGGGCAGTATTTT.